This TCR beta chain emerged from a study of control samples from healthy donors and cancer patients. TCRdb keeps only in-frame clones here, not all; method: immunoSEQ multiplex PCR. The repertoire holds more than 85,000 clones, 90% seen once, with 4% to 5.5% in the top ten. CDR1 is GTSNPN and CDR2 is SVGIG in the germline V gene (reference sequence). The CDR3 has 14 residues. V shed 1 base and J 9 bases; nucleotides not matched to a gene: 3. Source material: blood. This receptor was taken from a human donor in good health. The donor label of this sample is uncertain. V usage is TRBV30 and J usage is TRBJ1-6; 10 bases map to TRBD1. The CDR3, as DNA: TGTGCCTGGAGTGGGGGACAGGGGACTTCACCCCTCCACTTT. It yields the protein CAWSGGQGTSPLHF.